One sample yielded the 3 T cell receptor beta chains listed below, sequenced in a study of OX40 agonist ivuxolimab in advanced cancers. Clones were sequenced by immunoSEQ multiplex PCR, and TCRdb holds only the in-frame ones, with some missing. The table shows 58,000 or so clones, with 85% to 90% occurring only once. This specimen consisted of CD4+ or CD8+ T cells sorted from blood, obtained in a trial of the OX40 agonist ivuxolimab. Every receptor here comes from an adult with an advanced solid tumor such as melanoma, head and neck, liver or kidney cancer.

The rearrangement joins TRBV7-2 to TRBJ2-7; 8 nucleotides agree with TRBD2. The CDR3 runs 14 residues. The germline gives CDR1 SGHTA, CDR2 FQGNSA. After removal of 0 bases from V and 3 bases from J, the junction contained 1 base not matched to a gene. The CDR3 is CASSLAGRDYEQYF. The DNA for the CDR3 is TGTGCCAGCAGCTTAGCCGGGAGGGACTACGAGCAGTACTTC.

This clone was found a few times. V is TRBV19 and J is TRBJ2-5; perhaps TRBD1 as D (6 bases). V dropped 8 bases and J dropped 4 bases, with 14 bases sitting between them. The CDR3 loop spans 13 amino acids. From germline, CDR1 is LNHDA and CDR2 SQIVND (reference sequence). The DNA of the CDR3 is TGTGCCAGTTCGTTGTTCAGGGGAGAGACCCAGTACTTC. This translates into CASSLFRGETQYF. Full variable domain (remainder filled in from reference TRBV19 and TRBJ2-5): DGGITQSPKYLFRKEGQNVTLSCEQNLNHDAMYWYRQDPGQGLRLIYYSQIVNDFQKGDIAEGYSVSREKKESFPLTVTSAQKNPTAFYLCASSLFRGETQYFGPGTRLLVL.

The chain carries TRBV15 and TRBJ1-1; 10 bases are shared with TRBD1. The germline CDR1 and CDR2 sequences are LNHNV and YYDKDF (reference sequence). The V segment lost 1 base and the J segment 4 bases; nucleotides outside the gene matches: 9. There are 17 residues in the CDR3. CDR3 in DNA: TGTGCCACCAGCAGAGCCCCGGGACAGGGGTCGGGCACTGAAGCTTTCTTT. This translates into CATSRAPGQGSGTEAFF.